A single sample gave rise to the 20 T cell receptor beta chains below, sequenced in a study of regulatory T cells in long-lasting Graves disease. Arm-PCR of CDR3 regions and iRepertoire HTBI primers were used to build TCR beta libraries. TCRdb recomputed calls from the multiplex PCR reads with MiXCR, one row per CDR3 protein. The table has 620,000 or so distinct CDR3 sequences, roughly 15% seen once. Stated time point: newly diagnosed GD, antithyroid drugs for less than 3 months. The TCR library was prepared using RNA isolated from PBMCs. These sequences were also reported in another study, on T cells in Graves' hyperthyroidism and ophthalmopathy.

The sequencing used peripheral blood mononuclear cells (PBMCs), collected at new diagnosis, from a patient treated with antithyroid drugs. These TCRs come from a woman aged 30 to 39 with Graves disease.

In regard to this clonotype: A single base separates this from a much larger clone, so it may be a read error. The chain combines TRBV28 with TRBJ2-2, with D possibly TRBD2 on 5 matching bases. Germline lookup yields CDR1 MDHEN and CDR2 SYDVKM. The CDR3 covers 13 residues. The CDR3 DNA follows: TGTGCCAGCCAGGACGGCAACACCGGGGAGCTGCTTTTT. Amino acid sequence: CASQDGNTGELLF. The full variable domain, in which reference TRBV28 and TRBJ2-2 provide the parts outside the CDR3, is DVKVTQSSRYLVKRTGEKVFLECVQDMDHENMFWYRQDPGLGLRLIYFSYDVKMKEKGDIPEGYSVSREKKERFSLILESASTNQTSMYLCASQDGNTGELLFGEGSRLTVL.

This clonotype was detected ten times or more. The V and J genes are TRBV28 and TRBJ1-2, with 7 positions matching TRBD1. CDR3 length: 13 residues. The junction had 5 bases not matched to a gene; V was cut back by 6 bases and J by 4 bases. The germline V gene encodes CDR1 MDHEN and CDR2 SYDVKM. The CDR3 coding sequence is TGTGCCAGCAGCCCAACAGGGGTCTATGGCTACACCTTC. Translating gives CASSPTGVYGYTF.

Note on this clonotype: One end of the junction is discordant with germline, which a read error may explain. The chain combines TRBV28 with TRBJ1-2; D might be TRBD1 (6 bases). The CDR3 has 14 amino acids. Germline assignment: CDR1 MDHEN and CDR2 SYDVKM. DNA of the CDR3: TGTGTCAGCAGTTCCCGTAGGGGGGTGGGAGGCTACACCTTC. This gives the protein CVSSSRRGVGGYTF.

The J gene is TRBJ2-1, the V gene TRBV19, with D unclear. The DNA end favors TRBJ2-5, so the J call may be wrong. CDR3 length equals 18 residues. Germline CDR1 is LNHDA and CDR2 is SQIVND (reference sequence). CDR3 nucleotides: TGTGCCAGGTCACCTCCGTGTGTGGCAGAGGAATACCAAGAGACCCAGTACTTC. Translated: CARSPPCVAEEYQETQYF.

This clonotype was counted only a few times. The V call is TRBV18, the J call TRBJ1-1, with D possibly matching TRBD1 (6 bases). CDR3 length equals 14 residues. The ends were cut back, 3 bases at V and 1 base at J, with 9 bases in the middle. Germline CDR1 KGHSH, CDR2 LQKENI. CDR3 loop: CASSPIQGNTEAFF. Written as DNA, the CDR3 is TGTGCCAGCTCACCGATACAGGGGAACACTGAAGCTTTCTTT. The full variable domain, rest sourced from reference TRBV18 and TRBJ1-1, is NAGVMQNPRHLVRRRGQEARLRCSPMKGHSHVYWYRQLPEEGLKFMVYLQKENIIDESGMPKERFSAEFPKEGPSILRIQQVVRGDSAAYFCASSPIQGNTEAFFGQGTRLTVV.

The CDR3 region has the DNA TGTGCCAGCTCACCAGCGAACACAGATACGCAGTATTTT. It specifies CASSPANTDTQYF. The chain couples TRBV18 to TRBJ2-3, with no clear D. V shed 2 bases and J shed 2 bases, with 5 bases lying between them. This CDR3 is 13 amino acids long. Germline CDR1 and CDR2: KGHSH and LQKENI.

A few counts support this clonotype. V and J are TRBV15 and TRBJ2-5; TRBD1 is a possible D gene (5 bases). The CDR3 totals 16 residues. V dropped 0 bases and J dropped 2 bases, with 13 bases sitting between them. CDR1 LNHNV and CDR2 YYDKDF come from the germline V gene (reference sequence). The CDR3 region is CATSRDLQGWQETQYF. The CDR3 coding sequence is TGTGCCACCAGCAGAGATCTCCAGGGTTGGCAAGAGACCCAGTACTTC.

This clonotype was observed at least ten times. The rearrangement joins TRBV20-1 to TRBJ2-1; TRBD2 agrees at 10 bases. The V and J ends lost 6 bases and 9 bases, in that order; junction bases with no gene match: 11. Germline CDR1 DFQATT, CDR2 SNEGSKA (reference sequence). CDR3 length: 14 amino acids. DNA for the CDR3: TGCAGTGCCCCGAGGCTAGCGGGAGTAAGTGAGCAGTTCTTC. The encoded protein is CSAPRLAGVSEQFF.

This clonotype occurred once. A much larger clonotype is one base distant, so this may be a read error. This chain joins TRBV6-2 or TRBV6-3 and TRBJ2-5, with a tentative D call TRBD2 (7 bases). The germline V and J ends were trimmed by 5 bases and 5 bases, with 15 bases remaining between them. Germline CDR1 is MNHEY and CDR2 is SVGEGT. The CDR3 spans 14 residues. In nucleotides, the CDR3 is TGTGCCAGCAGTCGTCGGGGGGCCACCGAGACCCAGTACTTC. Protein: CASSRRGATETQYF.

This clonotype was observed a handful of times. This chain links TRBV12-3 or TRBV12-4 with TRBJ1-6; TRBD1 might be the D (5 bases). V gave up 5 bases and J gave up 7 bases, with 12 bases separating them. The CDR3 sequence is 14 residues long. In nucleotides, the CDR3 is TGTGCCAGCAGTCCCAACCCAGGGAATTCACCCCTCCACTTT. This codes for CASSPNPGNSPLHF.

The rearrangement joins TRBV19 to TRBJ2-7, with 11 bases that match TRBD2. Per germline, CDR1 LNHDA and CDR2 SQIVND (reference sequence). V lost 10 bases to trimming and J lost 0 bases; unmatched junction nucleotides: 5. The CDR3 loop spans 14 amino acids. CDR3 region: CATDSGRDSYEQYF. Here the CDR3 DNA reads TGTGCCACCGATAGCGGGAGGGACTCCTACGAGCAGTACTTC.

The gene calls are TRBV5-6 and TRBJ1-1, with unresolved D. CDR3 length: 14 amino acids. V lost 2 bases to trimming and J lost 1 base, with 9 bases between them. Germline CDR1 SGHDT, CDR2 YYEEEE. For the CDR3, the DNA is TGTGCCAGCAGCTTAGTACTGCAGAACACTGAAGCTTTCTTT. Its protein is CASSLVLQNTEAFF. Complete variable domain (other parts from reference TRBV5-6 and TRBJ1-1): DAGVTQSPTHLIKTRGQQVTLRCSPKSGHDTVSWYQQALGQGPQFIFQYYEEEERQRGNFPDRFSGHQFPNYSSELNVNALLLGDSALYLCASSLVLQNTEAFFGQGTRLTVV.

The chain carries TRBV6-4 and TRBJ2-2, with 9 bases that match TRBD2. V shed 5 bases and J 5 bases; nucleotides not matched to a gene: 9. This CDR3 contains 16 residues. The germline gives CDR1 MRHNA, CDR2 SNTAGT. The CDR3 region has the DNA TGTGCCAGCAGTTCGGCGGGAGGGCCTGAAACCGGGGAGCTGTTTTTT. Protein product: CASSSAGGPETGELFF.

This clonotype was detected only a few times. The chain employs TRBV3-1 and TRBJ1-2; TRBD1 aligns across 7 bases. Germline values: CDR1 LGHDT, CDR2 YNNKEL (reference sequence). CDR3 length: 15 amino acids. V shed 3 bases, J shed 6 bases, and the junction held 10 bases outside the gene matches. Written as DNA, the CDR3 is TGTGCCAGCAGCCAGGTTTCCGCGGACAGGAATGGCTACACCTTC. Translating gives CASSQVSADRNGYTF.

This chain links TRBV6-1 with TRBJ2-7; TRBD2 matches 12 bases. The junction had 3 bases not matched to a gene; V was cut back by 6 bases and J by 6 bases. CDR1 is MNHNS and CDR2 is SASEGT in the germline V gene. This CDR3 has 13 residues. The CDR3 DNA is TGTGCCAGCAGACAGACTAGCGGGAGCGAGCAGTACTTC. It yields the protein CASRQTSGSEQYF.

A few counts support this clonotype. CDR3: CASSPPARGNTEAFF. The CDR3 region has the DNA TGTGCCAGCTCACCACCGGCCAGGGGGAACACTGAAGCTTTCTTT. This sequence joins TRBV18 and TRBJ1-1, with D maybe TRBD1 (6 bases). The V end lost 0 bases, the J end lost 1 base, and 9 bases lay between the germline ends. Germline V gene lookup returns CDR1 KGHSH and CDR2 LQKENI. The CDR3 is 15 amino acids.

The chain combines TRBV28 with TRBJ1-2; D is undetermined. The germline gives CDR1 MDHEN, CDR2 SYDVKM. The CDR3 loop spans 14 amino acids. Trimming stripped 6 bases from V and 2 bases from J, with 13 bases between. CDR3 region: CASRPRGRNYGYTF. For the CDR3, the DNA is TGTGCCAGCAGACCACGAGGGCGCAACTATGGCTACACCTTC.

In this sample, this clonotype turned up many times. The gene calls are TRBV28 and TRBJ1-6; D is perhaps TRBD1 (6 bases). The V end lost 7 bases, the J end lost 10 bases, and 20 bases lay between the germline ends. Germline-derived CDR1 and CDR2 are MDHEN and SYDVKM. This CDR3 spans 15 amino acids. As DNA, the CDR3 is TGTGCCAGCAAAATTGGGGGCTTCGGCCAATCACCCCTCCACTTT. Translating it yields CASKIGGFGQSPLHF.

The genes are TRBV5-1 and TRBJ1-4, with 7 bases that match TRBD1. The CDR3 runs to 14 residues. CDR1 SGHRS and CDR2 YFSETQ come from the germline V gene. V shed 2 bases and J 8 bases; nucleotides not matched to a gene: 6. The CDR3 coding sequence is TGCGCCAGCAGCTTCCAGGCCAGGGGGGAAAAACTGTTTTTT. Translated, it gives CASSFQARGEKLFF.

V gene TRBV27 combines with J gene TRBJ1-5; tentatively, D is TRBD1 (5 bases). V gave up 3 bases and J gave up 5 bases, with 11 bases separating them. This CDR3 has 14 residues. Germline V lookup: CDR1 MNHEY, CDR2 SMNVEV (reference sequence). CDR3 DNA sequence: TGTGCCAGCAGTTTGGCCCGGGGGGATCAGCCCCAGCATTTT. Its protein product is CASSLARGDQPQHF.